This T cell receptor (beta chain) originates from a study of T cell repertoires in cytomegalovirus infection. In the study overall: Alongside well-studied HLA-B-restricted CMV epitopes, recently identified HLA-C-restricted CMV epitopes were also used.

A single record per CDR3 protein comes from TCRdb applying MiXCR to the reads. This sample has approximately 590,000 distinct CDR3 sequences, with about 39% found just once. This clonotype was picked up one time. Antigen: not known. Notes on the study in general: It was HLA-C-restricted CMV-specific TCR beta clonotypes that dominated the response ex vivo.

Germline CDR1 is MGHRA and CDR2 is YSYEKL. This CDR3 contains 14 residues. V was clipped by 6 bases and J by 0 bases; unmatched bases: 1. This receptor was obtained from a human donor in good health (CMV status not recorded). Some clones in this sample may be carry-over from other donors' samples. Source: cultured PBMCs, taken from culture after CMV antigen stimulation. The chain couples TRBV4-1 to TRBJ1-1; 10 bases map to TRBD1. The DNA of the CDR3 is TGCGCCAGCAGGGGACAGGGGATGAACACTGAAGCTTTCTTT. Encoded protein: CASRGQGMNTEAFF.